These T cell receptor beta chains were read from a single sample in a study of T-cell reconstitution after alpha-beta-depleted transplantation in children. In TCRdb, the PCR reads were re-called with MiXCR into one record per CDR3 protein. The sample records about 210,000 distinct CDR3 sequences, roughly 18% being singletons. Source: PBMCs, mostly from graft donor cells, taken 360 days after TCRalphabeta/CD19-depleted stem cell transplant. These receptors came from a male patient aged 2-9 years who had a stem cell transplant for acute lymphoblastic leukemia, so the T cells may come from the graft donor. Both conserved end residues are part of each CDR3. A D gene is named only where the DNA matches it firmly.

v_call: TRBV6-1; j_call: TRBJ2-6; d_call: NA; cdr3_aa: CASRHTGSGANVLTF
v_call: TRBV4-3; j_call: TRBJ2-2; d_call: NA; cdr3_aa: CASSQSGSNSFVNTGELFF
v_call: TRBV5-6; j_call: TRBJ2-1; d_call: NA; cdr3_aa: CASSLRQGGLTTYNEQFF
v_call: TRBV14; j_call: TRBJ2-5; d_call: NA; cdr3_aa: CASSQGLRTQYF
v_call: TRBV6-5; j_call: TRBJ2-5; d_call: NA; cdr3_aa: CASSYMIPPETQYF
v_call: TRBV7-2; j_call: TRBJ2-5; d_call: TRBD1; cdr3_aa: CASSRSGGDQYF
v_call: TRBV27; j_call: TRBJ2-2; d_call: NA; cdr3_aa: CASSFRQGGVGELFF
v_call: TRBV6-2/TRBV6-3; j_call: TRBJ2-7; d_call: TRBD2; cdr3_aa: CASSPPRLAGQQYF
v_call: TRBV7-4; j_call: TRBJ2-7; d_call: TRBD2; cdr3_aa: CASSSPSGAKAYEQYF
v_call: TRBV7-9; j_call: TRBJ2-3; d_call: TRBD1; cdr3_aa: CASRPEQGNPTDTQYF
v_call: TRBV6-5; j_call: TRBJ2-1; d_call: NA; cdr3_aa: CASSRAGTYNEQFF
v_call: TRBV6-1; j_call: TRBJ2-1; d_call: TRBD1; cdr3_aa: CASSWGTGGLEQFF
v_call: TRBV18; j_call: TRBJ2-3; d_call: NA; cdr3_aa: CASSPSGAISTDTQYF